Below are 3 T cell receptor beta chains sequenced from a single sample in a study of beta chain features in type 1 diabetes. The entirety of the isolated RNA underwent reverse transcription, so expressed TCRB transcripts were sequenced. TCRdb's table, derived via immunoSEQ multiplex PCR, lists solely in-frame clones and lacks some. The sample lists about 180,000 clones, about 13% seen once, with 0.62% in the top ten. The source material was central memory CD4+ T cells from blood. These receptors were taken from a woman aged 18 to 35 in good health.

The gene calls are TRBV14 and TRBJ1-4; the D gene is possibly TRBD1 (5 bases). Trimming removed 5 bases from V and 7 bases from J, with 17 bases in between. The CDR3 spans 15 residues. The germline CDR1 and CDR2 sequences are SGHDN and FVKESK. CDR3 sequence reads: CASSVSRGSREKLFF. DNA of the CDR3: TGTGCCAGCAGCGTCTCTCGGGGGAGTCGTGAAAAACTGTTTTTT.

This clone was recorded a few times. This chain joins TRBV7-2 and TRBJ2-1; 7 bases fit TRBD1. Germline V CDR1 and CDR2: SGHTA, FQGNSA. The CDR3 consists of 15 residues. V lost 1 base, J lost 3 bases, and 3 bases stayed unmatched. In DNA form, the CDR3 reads TGTGCCAGCAGCTTAGGACAGGGAAACTACAATGAGCAGTTCTTC. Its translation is CASSLGQGNYNEQFF.

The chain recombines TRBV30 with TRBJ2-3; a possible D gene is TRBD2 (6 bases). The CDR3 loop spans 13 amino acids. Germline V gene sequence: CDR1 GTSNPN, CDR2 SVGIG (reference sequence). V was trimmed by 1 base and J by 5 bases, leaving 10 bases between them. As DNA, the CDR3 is TGTGCCTGGAGTGGGGAGGCCAGAGATACGCAGTATTTT. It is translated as CAWSGEARDTQYF.